This is a list of T cell receptor beta chains from one sample in a study of prognosis after radiotherapy for stage I lung cancer. Using its own MiXCR run on the multiplex PCR reads, TCRdb lists one record per CDR3 protein. Found here are roughly 11,000 distinct CDR3 sequences, about 35% of them singletons; the top ten hold about 50%. This material consisted of PBMCs, taken before or after stereotactic body radiation therapy (not recorded which). All receptors come from a donor aged 50 or older with non-small cell lung cancer. The CDR3 runs from the conserved cysteine through the conserved F or W. Each record gives: clone size, V gene, J gene, D gene, CDR3 protein, CDR3 DNA. A D gene is named only where the DNA matches it firmly. Part of the rows lack a size; the others show once, few, many or a class for expanded clones.

many	TRBV4-1	TRBJ1-1	TRBD1	CASGQGYQMNTEAFF	TGCGCCAGCGGACAGGGGTATCAAATGAACACTGAAGCTTTCTTT
medium-sized	TRBV15	TRBJ1-3	-	CATSSRGSGNTIYF	TGTGCCACCAGCAGCAGGGGCTCTGGAAACACCATATATTTT
many	TRBV7-9	TRBJ2-5	TRBD2	CASSEGLAGYQETQYF	TGTGCCAGCAGCGAGGGGCTAGCGGGGTATCAAGAGACCCAGTACTTC
many	TRBV20-1	TRBJ2-1	TRBD2	CSASGGGQNNEQFF	TGCAGTGCTAGTGGGGGAGGGCAGAACAATGAGCAGTTCTTC
many	TRBV3-1	TRBJ2-1	-	CASSRTGSGQFF	TGTGCCAGCAGCCGGACGGGTAGCGGGCAGTTCTTC
many	TRBV9	TRBJ1-1	TRBD1	CASSVEDTGEMNTEAFF	TGTGCCAGCAGCGTAGAGGATACAGGGGAAATGAACACTGAAGCTTTCTTT
-	TRBV7-2	TRBJ2-7	-	CAISLVAGPYEQYF	TGTGCCATCAGCTTAGTGGCGGGCCCCTACGAGCAGTACTTC
many	TRBV3-1	TRBJ2-6	TRBD1	CASSPFQQGATISGANVLTF	TGTGCCAGCAGCCCCTTCCAACAGGGGGCTACCATCTCTGGGGCCAACGTCCTGACTTTC
-	TRBV9	TRBJ2-1	TRBD2	CASSGGRDYLDNEQFF	TGTGCCAGCAGCGGGGGCCGGGACTATTTAGACAATGAGCAGTTCTTC
-	TRBV3-1	TRBJ2-5	-	CGSHLRQGQETQYF	TGTGGCAGCCACCTGCGTCAGGGTCAAGAGACCCAGTACTTC
many	TRBV5-4	TRBJ1-2	-	CASSQDNNYGYTF	TGTGCCAGCAGCCAGGACAATAACTATGGCTACACCTTC
many	TRBV11-2	TRBJ2-5	TRBD2	CASSLYPTSGGRLWETQYF	TGTGCCAGCAGCTTATACCCCACTAGCGGGGGACGGTTATGGGAGACCCAGTACTTC
many	TRBV7-9	TRBJ2-5	-	CASSWGGGRETQYF	TGTGCCAGCAGCTGGGGTGGGGGACGGGAGACCCAGTACTTC
-	TRBV6-2/TRBV6-3	TRBJ1-4	-	CASSWPSATNEKLFF	TGTGCCAGCAGTTGGCCTTCTGCAACTAATGAAAAACTGTTTTTT
-	TRBV28	TRBJ2-7	-	CASSRRGGLRYEQYF	TGTGCCAGCAGTCGAAGGGGGGGGCTGAGGTACGAGCAGTACTTC
many	TRBV6-4	TRBJ2-1	TRBD2	CASSDLAEGYNEQFF	TGTGCCAGCAGTGACCTAGCGGAGGGCTACAATGAGCAGTTCTTC
once	TRBV4-1	TRBJ1-5	-	CASSQVRALKDQPQHF	TGCGCCAGCAGCCAAGTCCGGGCCCTAAAGGATCAGCCCCAGCATTTT
-	TRBV7-9	TRBJ2-7	TRBD1	CARRSTYTTGAYEQYF	TGTGCCAGAAGATCAACCTATACAACAGGGGCCTACGAGCAGTACTTC
medium-sized	TRBV11-2	TRBJ2-2	-	CASSLRDLANTGELFF	TGTGCCAGCAGCCTACGGGACCTCGCGAACACCGGGGAGCTGTTTTTT
medium-sized	TRBV19	TRBJ1-2	TRBD1	CASREGADGYTF	TGTGCCAGTAGAGAGGGGGCCGACGGCTACACCTTC
many	TRBV5-5	TRBJ1-2	-	CASSLTESYGYTF	TGTGCCAGCAGTTTGACAGAAAGCTATGGCTACACCTTC
-	TRBV7-3	TRBJ2-5	-	CASSLIGNGGGGTETQYF	TGTGCCAGCAGCTTAATTGGGAACGGAGGGGGTGGTACAGAGACCCAGTACTTC
many	TRBV6-2/TRBV6-3	TRBJ1-5	TRBD1	CASRGTGFVGQPQHF	TGTGCCAGCAGGGGGACAGGGTTCGTGGGTCAGCCCCAGCATTTT
many	TRBV7-9	TRBJ2-1	-	CASNPGGFEQFF	TGTGCCAGCAACCCAGGGGGGTTTGAGCAGTTCTTC